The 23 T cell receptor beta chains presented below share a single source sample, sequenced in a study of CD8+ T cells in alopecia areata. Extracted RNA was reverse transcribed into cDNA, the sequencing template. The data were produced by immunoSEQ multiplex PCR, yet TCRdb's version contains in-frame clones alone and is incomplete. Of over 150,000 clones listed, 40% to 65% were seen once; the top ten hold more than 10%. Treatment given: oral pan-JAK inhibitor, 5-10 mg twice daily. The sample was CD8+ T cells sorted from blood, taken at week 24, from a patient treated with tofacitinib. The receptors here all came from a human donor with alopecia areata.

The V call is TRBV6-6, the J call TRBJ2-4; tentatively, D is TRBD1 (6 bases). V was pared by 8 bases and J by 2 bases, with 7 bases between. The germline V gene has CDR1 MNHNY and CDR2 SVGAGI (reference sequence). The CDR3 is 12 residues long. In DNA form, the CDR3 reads TGTGCCAGCGGGACACCCAAAAACATTCAGTACTTC. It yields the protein CASGTPKNIQYF.

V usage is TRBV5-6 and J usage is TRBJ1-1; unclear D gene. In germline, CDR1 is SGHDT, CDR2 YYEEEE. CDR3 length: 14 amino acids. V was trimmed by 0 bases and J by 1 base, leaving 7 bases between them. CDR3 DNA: TGTGCCAGCAGCTTGGCCGGGGAGAACACTGAAGCTTTCTTT. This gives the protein CASSLAGENTEAFF.

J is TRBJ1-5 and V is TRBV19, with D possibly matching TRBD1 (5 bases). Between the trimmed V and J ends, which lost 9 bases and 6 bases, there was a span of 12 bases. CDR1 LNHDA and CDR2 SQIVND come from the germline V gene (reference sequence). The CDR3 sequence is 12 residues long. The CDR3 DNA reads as TGTGCCAGCCAGGGTGCGGGTCAGCCCCAGCATTTT. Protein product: CASQGAGQPQHF.

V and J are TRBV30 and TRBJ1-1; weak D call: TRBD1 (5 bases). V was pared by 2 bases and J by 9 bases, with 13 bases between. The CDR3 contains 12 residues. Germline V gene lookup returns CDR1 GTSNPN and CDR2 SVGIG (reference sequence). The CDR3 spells CAWSLGRAKAFF. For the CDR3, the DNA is TGTGCCTGGAGTTTGGGACGGGCGAAAGCTTTCTTT.

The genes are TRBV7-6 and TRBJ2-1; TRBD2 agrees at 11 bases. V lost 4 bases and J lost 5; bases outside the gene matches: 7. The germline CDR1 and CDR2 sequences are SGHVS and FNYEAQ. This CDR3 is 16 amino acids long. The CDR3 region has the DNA TGTGCCAGCAGCTGGCCACTAGCGGGGGTCGACAATGAGCAGTTCTTC. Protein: CASSWPLAGVDNEQFF.

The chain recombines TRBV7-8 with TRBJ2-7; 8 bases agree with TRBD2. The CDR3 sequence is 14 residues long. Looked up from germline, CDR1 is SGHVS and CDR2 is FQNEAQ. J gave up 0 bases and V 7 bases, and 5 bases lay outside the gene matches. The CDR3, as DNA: TGTGCCAGCACCCCGGGAGGGGGCTCCTACGAGCAGTACTTC. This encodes CASTPGGGSYEQYF. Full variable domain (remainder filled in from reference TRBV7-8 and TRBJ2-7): GAGVSQSPRYKVAKRGQDVALRCDPISGHVSLFWYQQALGQGPEFLTYFQNEAQLDKSGLPSDRFFAERPEGSVSTLKIQRTQQEDSAVYLCASTPGGGSYEQYFGPGTRLTVT.

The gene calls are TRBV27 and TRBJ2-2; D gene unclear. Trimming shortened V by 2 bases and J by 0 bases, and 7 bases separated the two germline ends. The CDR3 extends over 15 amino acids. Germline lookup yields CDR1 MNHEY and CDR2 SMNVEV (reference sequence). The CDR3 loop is CASSLGSSNTGELFF. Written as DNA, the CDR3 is TGTGCCAGCAGTTTAGGCAGCTCGAACACCGGGGAGCTGTTTTTT.

In DNA form, the CDR3 reads TGTGCCAGCAAAAGGGATCCCTCGAACACCGGGGAGCTGTTTTTT. Translation gives CASKRDPSNTGELFF. This chain joins TRBV2 and TRBJ2-2; D uncertain. Trimming left V 7 bases short and J 0 bases short, with 12 bases between. CDR1 and CDR2 from the germline V gene are SNHLY and FYNNEI. There are 15 residues in the CDR3.

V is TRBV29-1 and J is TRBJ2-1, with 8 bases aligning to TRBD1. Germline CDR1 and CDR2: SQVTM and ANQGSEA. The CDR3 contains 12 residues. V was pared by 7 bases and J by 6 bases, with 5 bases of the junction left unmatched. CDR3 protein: CSAGQGVNEQFF. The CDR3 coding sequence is TGCAGCGCTGGACAGGGTGTCAATGAGCAGTTCTTC.

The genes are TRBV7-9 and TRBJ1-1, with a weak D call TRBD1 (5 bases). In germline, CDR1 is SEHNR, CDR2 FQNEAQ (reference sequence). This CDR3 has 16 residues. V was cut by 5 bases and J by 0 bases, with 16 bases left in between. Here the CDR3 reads CASSPKGPRMNTEAFF. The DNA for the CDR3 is TGTGCCAGCAGCCCCAAGGGGCCAAGGATGAACACTGAAGCTTTCTTT.

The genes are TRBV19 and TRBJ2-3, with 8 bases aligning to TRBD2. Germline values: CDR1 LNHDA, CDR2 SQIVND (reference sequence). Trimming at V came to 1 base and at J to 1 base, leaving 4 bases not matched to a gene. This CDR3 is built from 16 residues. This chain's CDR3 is CASSIGATSGTDTQYF. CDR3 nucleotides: TGTGCCAGTAGTATAGGAGCGACTAGCGGCACAGATACGCAGTATTTT.

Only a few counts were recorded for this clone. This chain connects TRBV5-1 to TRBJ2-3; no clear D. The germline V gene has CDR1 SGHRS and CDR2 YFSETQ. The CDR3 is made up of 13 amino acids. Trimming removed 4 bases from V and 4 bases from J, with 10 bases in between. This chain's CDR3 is CASSPSQSDTQYF. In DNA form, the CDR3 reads TGCGCCAGCAGCCCGTCGCAGTCAGATACGCAGTATTTT.

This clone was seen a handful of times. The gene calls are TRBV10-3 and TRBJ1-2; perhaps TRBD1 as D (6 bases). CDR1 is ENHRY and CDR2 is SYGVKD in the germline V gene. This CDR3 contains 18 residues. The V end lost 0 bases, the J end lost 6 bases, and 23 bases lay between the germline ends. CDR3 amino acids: CAISESVTGTGELHGYTF. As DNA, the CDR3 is TGTGCCATCAGTGAGTCTGTAACAGGGACTGGGGAACTGCATGGCTACACCTTC.

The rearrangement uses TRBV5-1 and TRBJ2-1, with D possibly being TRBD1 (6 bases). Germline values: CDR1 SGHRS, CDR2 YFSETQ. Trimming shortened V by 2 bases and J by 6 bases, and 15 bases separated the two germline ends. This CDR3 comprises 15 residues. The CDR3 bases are TGCGCCAGCAGCTTATCCAACAGGGTAGGCAATGAGCAGTTCTTC. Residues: CASSLSNRVGNEQFF. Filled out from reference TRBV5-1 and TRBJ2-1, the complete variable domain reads KAGVTQTPRYLIKTRGQQVTLSCSPISGHRSVSWYQQTPGQGLQFLFEYFSETQRNKGNFPGRFSGRQFSNSRSEMNVSTLELGDSALYLCASSLSNRVGNEQFFGPGTRLTVL.

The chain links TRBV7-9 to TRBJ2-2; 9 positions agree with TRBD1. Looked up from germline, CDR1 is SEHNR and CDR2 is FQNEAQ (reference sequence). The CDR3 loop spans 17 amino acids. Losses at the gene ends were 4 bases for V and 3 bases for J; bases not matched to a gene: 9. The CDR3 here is CASSSPPTGGDTGELFF. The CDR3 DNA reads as TGTGCCAGCAGCTCCCCTCCCACAGGGGGCGACACCGGGGAGCTGTTTTTT.

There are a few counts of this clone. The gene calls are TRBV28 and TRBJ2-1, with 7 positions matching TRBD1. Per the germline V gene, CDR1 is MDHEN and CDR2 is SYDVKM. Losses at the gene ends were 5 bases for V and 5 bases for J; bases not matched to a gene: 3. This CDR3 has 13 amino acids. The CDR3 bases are TGTGCCAGCAGTAAAGGGACAGACAATGAGCAGTTCTTC. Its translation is CASSKGTDNEQFF.

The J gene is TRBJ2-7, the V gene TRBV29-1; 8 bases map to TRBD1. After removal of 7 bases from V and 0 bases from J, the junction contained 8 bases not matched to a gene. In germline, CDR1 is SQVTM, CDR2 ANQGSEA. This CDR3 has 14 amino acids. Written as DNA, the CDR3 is TGCAGCGCCCGCGGGACAGGCGGCTCCTACGAGCAGTACTTC. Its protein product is CSARGTGGSYEQYF.

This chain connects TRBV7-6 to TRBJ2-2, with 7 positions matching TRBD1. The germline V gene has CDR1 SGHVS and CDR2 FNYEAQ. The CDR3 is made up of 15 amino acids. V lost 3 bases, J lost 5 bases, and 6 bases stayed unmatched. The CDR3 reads CASSLGQLLTGELFF. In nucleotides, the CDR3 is TGTGCCAGCAGCTTGGGACAGCTTCTTACCGGGGAGCTGTTTTTT.

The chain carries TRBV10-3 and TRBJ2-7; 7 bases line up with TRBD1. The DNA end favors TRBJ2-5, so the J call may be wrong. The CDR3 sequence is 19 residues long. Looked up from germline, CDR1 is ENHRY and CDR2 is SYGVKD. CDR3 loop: CAISEGPGDREPWDETQYF. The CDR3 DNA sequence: TGTGCCATCAGTGAGGGTCCCGGAGACAGGGAACCGTGGGATGAGACCCAGTACTTC.

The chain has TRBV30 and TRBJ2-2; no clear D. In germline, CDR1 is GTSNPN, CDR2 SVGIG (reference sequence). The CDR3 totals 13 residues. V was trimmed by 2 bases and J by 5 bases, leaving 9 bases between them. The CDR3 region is CAWSLTETGELFF. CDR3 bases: TGTGCCTGGAGTCTGACGGAGACCGGGGAGCTGTTTTTT.

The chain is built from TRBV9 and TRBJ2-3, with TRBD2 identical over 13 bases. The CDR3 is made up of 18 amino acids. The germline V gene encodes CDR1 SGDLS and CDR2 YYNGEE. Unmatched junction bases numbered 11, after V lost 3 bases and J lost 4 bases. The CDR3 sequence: CASSGPRGLAGAADTQYF. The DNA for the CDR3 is TGTGCCAGCAGCGGACCCCGTGGACTAGCGGGGGCTGCAGATACGCAGTATTTT.

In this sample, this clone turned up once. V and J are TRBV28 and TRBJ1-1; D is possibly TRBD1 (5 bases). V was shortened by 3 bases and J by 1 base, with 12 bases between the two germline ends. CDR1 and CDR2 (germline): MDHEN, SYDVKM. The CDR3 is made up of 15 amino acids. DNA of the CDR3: TGTGCCAGCAGTTTTCCACAGGAAGGGAACACTGAAGCTTTCTTT. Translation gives CASSFPQEGNTEAFF.

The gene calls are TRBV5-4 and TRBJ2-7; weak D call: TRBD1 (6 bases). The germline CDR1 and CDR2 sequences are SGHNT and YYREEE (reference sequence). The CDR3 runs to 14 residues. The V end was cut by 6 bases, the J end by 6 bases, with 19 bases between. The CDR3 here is CASTAQGRGTEQYF. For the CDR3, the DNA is TGTGCCAGCACCGCACAGGGACGAGGCACCGAGCAGTACTTC.